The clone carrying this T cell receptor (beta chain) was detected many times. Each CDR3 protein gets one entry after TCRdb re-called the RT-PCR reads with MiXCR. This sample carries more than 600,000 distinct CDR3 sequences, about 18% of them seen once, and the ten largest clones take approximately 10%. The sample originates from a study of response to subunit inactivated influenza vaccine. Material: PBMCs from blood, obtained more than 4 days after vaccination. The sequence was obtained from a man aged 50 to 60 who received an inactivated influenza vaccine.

In DNA, the CDR3 is TGTGCCAGCAGTAACAGGGGAGGGTATGGCTACACCTTC. Residues: CASSNRGGYGYTF. V and J are TRBV12-3 or TRBV12-4 and TRBJ1-2, with TRBD1 matching over 7 bases. V dropped 5 bases and J dropped 5; count of bases not matched to a gene: 5. This CDR3 has 13 amino acids.